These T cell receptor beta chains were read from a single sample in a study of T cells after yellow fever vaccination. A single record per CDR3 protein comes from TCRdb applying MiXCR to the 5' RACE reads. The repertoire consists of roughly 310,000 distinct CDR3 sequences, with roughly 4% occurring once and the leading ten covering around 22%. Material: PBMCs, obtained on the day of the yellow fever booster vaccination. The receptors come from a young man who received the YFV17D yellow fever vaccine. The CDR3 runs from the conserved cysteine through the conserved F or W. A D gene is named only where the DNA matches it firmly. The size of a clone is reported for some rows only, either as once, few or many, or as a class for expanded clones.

CASSFQGGDTEAFF | TRBJ1-1 | TRBV5-4 | TRBD1 | few
CASSLASWGPNTEAFF | TRBJ1-1 | TRBV5-1 | . | .
CASSLDGGDYGYTF | TRBJ1-2 | TRBV5-1 | . | few
CASSLSVTDTQYF | TRBJ2-3 | TRBV7-8 | . | many
CASSSSTTPEQYF | TRBJ2-7 | TRBV7-2 | . | .
CSARWTYNEQFF | TRBJ2-1 | TRBV20-1 | . | .
CSARDLRRADAPLHF | TRBJ1-6 | TRBV20-1 | . | many
CSARDRTGRPEAFF | TRBJ1-1 | TRBV20-1 | TRBD1 | few
CATSVNRGRNEQFF | TRBJ2-1 | TRBV24-1 | TRBD1 | many
CASSPLGLLNEQFF | TRBJ2-1 | TRBV18 | . | .
CASSALGQGQNTEAFF | TRBJ1-1 | TRBV6-5 | TRBD1 | few
CASSQVEGSAFF | TRBJ1-1 | TRBV14 | . | few
CASSSILSTSGLYEQYF | TRBJ2-7 | TRBV5-5 | TRBD2 | many
CASSAPGPQHF | TRBJ1-5 | TRBV12-3/TRBV12-4 | . | .
CASQIGGQVPYNEQFF | TRBJ2-1 | TRBV27 | TRBD1 | .
CSAAQIRPGKNIQYF | TRBJ2-4 | TRBV20-1 | . | many
CSVQTGTGGTGELFF | TRBJ2-2 | TRBV29-1 | TRBD1 | .
CASSPGGIAKNIQYF | TRBJ2-4 | TRBV9 | . | few
CASSLERGYNSPLHF | TRBJ1-6 | TRBV6-1 | . | many
CASSQGTFSTDTQYF | TRBJ2-3 | TRBV4-3 | . | few
CASSFGGFYYGYTF | TRBJ1-2 | TRBV5-1 | . | few
CASKEGYNQPQHF | TRBJ1-5 | TRBV6-5 | . | .
CASSLAGAPYNSPLHF | TRBJ1-6 | TRBV7-9 | . | .
CASSQDISSYNEQFF | TRBJ2-1 | TRBV3-1 | . | few
CASRVEGPYSNQPQHF | TRBJ1-5 | TRBV12-3/TRBV12-4 | . | .
CASSPQVGGEAFF | TRBJ1-1 | TRBV12-3/TRBV12-4 | . | few
CASSQEALGTQYF | TRBJ2-5 | TRBV4-3 | . | many
CASSLRQACNYGYTF | TRBJ1-2 | TRBV21-1 | . | many
CASSTPGVNYGYTF | TRBJ1-2 | TRBV6-2/TRBV6-3 | . | many
CASSQEVMQVNTEAFF | TRBJ1-1 | TRBV4-3 | . | few
CASSLGAFEVEAFF | TRBJ1-1 | TRBV5-1 | . | few
CASNSKTGTSGANVLTF | TRBJ2-6 | TRBV19 | . | .
CAISESGLSNEKLFF | TRBJ1-4 | TRBV10-3 | . | few
CASSPGVGMIYEQYF | TRBJ2-7 | TRBV5-1 | . | few
CASSYSGSSLTEAFF | TRBJ1-1 | TRBV6-5 | . | many
CASSLRANEAFF | TRBJ1-1 | TRBV5-1 | . | many
CASSQGDWSQYF | TRBJ2-7 | TRBV4-2 | . | .